These T cell receptor beta chains were read from a single sample in a study of T cell responses to AZD1222 COVID-19 vaccine. The data were produced by immunoSEQ multiplex PCR, yet TCRdb's version contains in-frame clones alone and is incomplete. The sample shows 200,000 to 300,000 clones, more than 80% of them seen only once. The input for sequencing was peripheral blood, taken on day 0 of AZD1222 vaccination. The receptor source for this set is an adult in good health. Both conserved end residues are part of each CDR3. The order of the fields is V gene, D gene, J gene, clone size, CDR3 protein, CDR3 DNA. D genes are given only for firm matches. Rows may omit the clone size; those that give it use once, few, many or a size class.

TRBV5-1,TRBD1,TRBJ2-7,once,CASSLGPGQGFREQYF,TGCGCCAGCAGCTTGGGGCCGGGACAGGGGTTTCGCGAGCAGTACTTC
TRBV14,-,TRBJ2-7,-,CASSQGGQGVSSEQYF,TGTGCCAGCAGCCAAGGGGGTCAGGGAGTCTCCTCCGAGCAGTACTTC
TRBV3-1/TRBV3-2,TRBD2,TRBJ2-1,-,CASSPGQTSGGAGEQFF,TGTGCCAGCAGCCCCGGACAGACTAGCGGGGGGGCAGGTGAGCAGTTCTTC
TRBV7-9,TRBD1,TRBJ1-2,-,CASSLGRGGFGYTF,TGTGCCAGCAGCTTAGGTCGAGGGGGCTTTGGCTACACCTTC
TRBV7-9,TRBD1,TRBJ1-4,-,CASSLDRLNEKLFF,TGTGCCAGCAGCTTGGACAGGCTCAATGAAAAACTGTTTTTT
TRBV11-1,-,TRBJ2-1,-,CASSLFQGNYNEQFF,TGTGCCAGCAGCTTATTCCAGGGTAACTACAATGAGCAGTTCTTC
TRBV19,-,TRBJ1-5,-,CASSGWRNRQHF,TGTGCCAGTAGTGGATGGCGGAATCGCCAGCATTTT
TRBV5-4,-,TRBJ1-3,-,CASSPGRSSGNTIYF,TGTGCCAGCAGCCCCGGACGGAGCTCTGGAAACACCATATATTTT
TRBV27,-,TRBJ1-5,-,CASRSGFGSNQPQHF,TGTGCCAGCAGGTCAGGGTTCGGGAGCAATCAGCCCCAGCATTTT
TRBV6-4,TRBD1,TRBJ1-2,-,CASSHSGTGHGYTF,TGTGCCAGCAGTCACAGCGGGACAGGGCATGGCTACACCTTC
TRBV12-3/TRBV12-4,-,TRBJ1-2,once,CASSLGGNYGYTF,TGTGCCAGCAGTTTGGGGGGAAACTATGGCTACACCTTC
TRBV29-1,-,TRBJ2-5,-,CSVEGGQGWETQYF,TGCAGCGTTGAAGGGGGGCAGGGGTGGGAGACCCAGTACTTC
TRBV19,-,TRBJ1-1,-,CASSIAPTGNTEAFF,TGTGCCAGTAGTATAGCCCCTACAGGTAACACTGAAGCTTTCTTT
TRBV5-1,-,TRBJ2-7,-,CASSLDGYEQYF,TGCGCCAGCAGCTTGGACGGCTACGAGCAGTACTTC
TRBV18,-,TRBJ2-2,-,CASSPAINTGELFF,TGTGCCAGCTCACCAGCAATTAACACCGGGGAGCTGTTTTTT
TRBV6-2/TRBV6-3,TRBD2,TRBJ2-1,-,CASSYSLTSGSEQFF,TGTGCCAGCAGTTACTCTCTAACCAGCGGGAGTGAACAGTTCTTC
TRBV28,-,TRBJ1-5,-,CASSTGSGSNQPQHF,TGTGCCAGCAGTACAGGGTCCGGGAGCAATCAGCCCCAGCATTTT
TRBV19,-,TRBJ2-2,-,CASSIRAGELFF,TGTGCCAGTAGTATTCGGGCCGGGGAGCTGTTTTTT
TRBV5-5,-,TRBJ2-5,-,CASSLGLYQETQYF,TGTGCCAGCAGCTTGGGACTGTACCAAGAGACCCAGTACTTC
TRBV5-1,TRBD1,TRBJ1-5,-,CASSAGQGGQPQHF,TGCGCCAGCAGCGCCGGACAGGGTGGGCAGCCCCAGCATTTT
TRBV4-1,-,TRBJ1-5,once,CASSQVLLINSNQPQHF,TGCGCCAGCAGCCAAGTCCTATTAATAAATAGCAATCAGCCCCAGCATTTT
TRBV11-2,TRBD1,TRBJ1-6,-,CASSHGTVVNSPLHF,TGTGCCAGCAGCCATGGGACAGTAGTAAATTCACCCCTCCACTTT
TRBV20-1,TRBD1,TRBJ1-2,-,CSASEPGGDGYTF,TGCAGTGCTAGTGAACCAGGGGGAGATGGCTACACCTTC
TRBV7-9,-,TRBJ2-7,-,CASSLADWGTQYF,TGTGCCAGCAGCTTAGCGGATTGGGGGACGCAGTACTTC
TRBV25-1,-,TRBJ1-3,-,CASSEAGASGNTIYF,TGTGCCAGCAGTGAGGCAGGCGCCTCTGGAAACACCATATATTTT
TRBV24-1,-,TRBJ2-6,-,CATSDLRANVLTF,TGTGCCACCAGTGATTTGCGGGCCAACGTCCTGACTTTC
TRBV4-1,-,TRBJ2-7,-,CASSRPGAYEQYF,TGCGCCAGCAGCCGCCCAGGCGCATACGAGCAGTACTTC
TRBV18,TRBD2,TRBJ2-1,-,CASSPRRGAVYNEQFF,TGTGCCAGCTCACCAAGGCGGGGGGCCGTCTACAATGAGCAGTTCTTC
TRBV7-9,TRBD1,TRBJ2-1,-,CASSFGDRRHNEQFF,TGTGCCAGCAGCTTCGGGGACAGGAGGCACAATGAGCAGTTCTTC
TRBV6-5,-,TRBJ1-5,-,CASGQPLSNQPQHF,TGTGCCAGCGGGCAGCCTCTTTCCAATCAGCCCCAGCATTTT
TRBV20-1,-,TRBJ1-1,-,CSASPEAFF,TGCAGTGCTAGTCCTGAAGCTTTCTTT
TRBV7-6,-,TRBJ1-2,-,CASSPSGGSNYGYTF,TGTGCCAGCAGCCCTAGCGGAGGGTCTAACTATGGCTACACCTTC
TRBV5-1,-,TRBJ2-1,-,CASSGGPEAYNEQFF,TGCGCCAGCAGCGGTGGACCCGAGGCTTACAATGAGCAGTTCTTC
TRBV28,-,TRBJ2-3,-,CASSLPGNGAQYF,TGTGCCAGCAGTTTACCAGGGAATGGGGCGCAGTATTTT
TRBV30,-,TRBJ1-6,-,CAWSRDGGSPLHF,TGTGCCTGGAGTCGGGACGGCGGGTCACCCCTCCACTTT
TRBV5-1,-,TRBJ1-6,-,CASSLENSPLHF,TGCGCCAGCAGCTTGGAGAATTCACCCCTCCACTTT
TRBV27,-,TRBJ1-6,-,CASSPPGSPLHF,TGTGCCAGCAGCCCTCCCGGTTCACCCCTCCACTTT
TRBV28,TRBD1,TRBJ1-6,once,CASSSPSTGGNSPLHF,TGTGCCAGCAGTTCCCCCAGCACAGGGGGTAATTCACCCCTCCACTTT
TRBV27,-,TRBJ2-7,-,CASSLAPAGTYEQYF,TGTGCCAGCAGTTTAGCCCCTGCAGGTACCTACGAGCAGTACTTC
TRBV29-1,TRBD2,TRBJ2-2,once,CSVEPGGTGELFF,TGCAGCGTTGAACCGGGGGGCACCGGGGAGCTGTTTTTT
TRBV24-1,TRBD2,TRBJ2-1,-,CATSDISSGGFNEQFF,TGTGCCACCAGTGACATTTCTAGCGGGGGGTTCAATGAGCAGTTCTTC
TRBV7-9,-,TRBJ1-3,-,CASSLPTALYDTIYF,TGTGCCAGCAGCTTACCGACTGCCCTCTATGACACCATATATTTT
TRBV28,-,TRBJ2-2,-,CASSLPGDTGELFF,TGTGCCAGCAGTCTCCCCGGGGACACCGGGGAGCTGTTTTTT
TRBV3-1/TRBV3-2,-,TRBJ2-2,-,CASCGTGELFF,TGTGCCAGCTGCGGCACCGGGGAGCTGTTTTTT
TRBV5-1,-,TRBJ2-7,-,CASSLVGVYEQYF,TGCGCCAGCAGCTTGGTTGGGGTATACGAGCAGTACTTC
TRBV18,-,TRBJ1-1,-,CASSPRTVSTEAFF,TGTGCCAGCTCACCCCGGACAGTAAGCACTGAAGCTTTCTTT
TRBV19,TRBD1,TRBJ1-5,-,CATRQGGGNQPQHF,TGTGCCACACGACAGGGTGGGGGCAATCAGCCCCAGCATTTT
TRBV4-2,-,TRBJ1-5,-,CASSPGGREGQPQHF,TGTGCCAGCAGCCCCGGGGGGAGGGAGGGTCAGCCCCAGCATTTT
TRBV28,-,TRBJ1-6,-,CASRTLTPAPLHF,TGTGCCAGCAGGACTCTCACACCGGCACCCCTCCACTTT
TRBV3-1/TRBV3-2,-,TRBJ2-3,-,CASSQDALYTQYF,TGTGCCAGCAGCCAAGACGCACTTTATACGCAGTATTTT
TRBV5-6,-,TRBJ2-7,-,CASSKRGRGDEQYF,TGTGCCAGCAGCAAAAGGGGCAGGGGCGACGAGCAGTACTTC
TRBV6-4,TRBD1,TRBJ1-6,-,CASSGGNSPLHF,TGTGCCAGCTCAGGGGGAAATTCACCCCTCCACTTT
TRBV12-3/TRBV12-4,-,TRBJ2-1,-,CASTGAGADEQFF,TGTGCCAGCACGGGGGCAGGGGCGGATGAGCAGTTCTTC
TRBV2,TRBD1,TRBJ1-2,once,CASNQRTGVPGYTF,TGTGCCAGCAACCAAAGGACAGGGGTTCCGGGCTACACCTTC
TRBV2,TRBD2,TRBJ2-3,-,CASTAGGQLDTQYF,TGTGCCAGCACCGCGGGGGGGCAATTAGATACGCAGTATTTT
TRBV28,-,TRBJ1-3,-,CASGRNTIYF,TGTGCCAGCGGAAGAAACACCATATATTTT
TRBV7-9,-,TRBJ1-5,-,CASSFAGSNQPQHF,TGTGCCAGCAGCTTCGCGGGTAGCAATCAGCCCCAGCATTTT
TRBV10-3,-,TRBJ1-3,-,CAIRKDFVGNTIYF,TGTGCCATCCGGAAAGACTTCGTCGGAAACACCATATATTTT
TRBV7-3,TRBD1,TRBJ2-1,-,CASSLRAGTDYNEQFF,TGTGCCAGCAGCTTACGCGCCGGGACAGACTACAATGAGCAGTTCTTC
TRBV2,-,TRBJ1-3,-,CASRSAGTGNTIYF,TGTGCCAGCAGATCAGCGGGGACTGGAAACACCATATATTTT